A selection of T cell receptor beta chains follows, all from one sample in a study of early T cells in non-severe SARS-CoV-2 infection. TCRdb called the 5' RACE reads again in MiXCR, with one record for every CDR3 protein. The data hold some 26,000 distinct CDR3 sequences, with approximately 4% observed a single time. Sequencing input: whole blood. The receptors stem from an adult who was a healthcare worker with PCR-confirmed SARS-CoV-2 infection or an uninfected control (not recorded which). The CDR3 runs from the conserved cysteine through the conserved F or W. The D gene is left open where the match is weak. Expanded clones get a size class; other rows say once, few or many, or leave the size out.

>.|TRBJ2-7|TRBV30|many
CAWSLGRRDNTRTYEQYF
TGTGCCTGGAGTTTGGGGAGACGAGACAACACTCGGACCTACGAGCAGTACTTC
>TRBD2|TRBJ2-7|TRBV20-1|many
CSAIAGGRFHEQYF
TGCAGTGCTATAGCGGGGGGGCGTTTCCACGAGCAGTACTTC
>TRBD1|TRBJ2-6|TRBV11-2|.
CASSSPPGQAFSGANVLTF
TGTGCCAGCAGCTCCCCGCCGGGACAGGCGTTCTCTGGGGCCAACGTCCTGACTTTC
>.|TRBJ2-3|TRBV5-1|many
CASADTGEDTQYF
TGCGCCAGCGCAGACACCGGGGAAGATACGCAGTATTTT
>.|TRBJ1-4|TRBV6-1|many
CASSEASGVNEKLFF
TGTGCCAGCAGTGAAGCGTCGGGGGTAAATGAAAAACTGTTTTTT
>.|TRBJ1-1|TRBV4-2|many
CASSQEVYRGSSNTEAFF
TGTGCCAGCAGCCAAGAAGTATATCGGGGAAGTTCGAACACTGAAGCTTTCTTT
>.|TRBJ2-6|TRBV7-9|many
CASSPQGSGANVLTF
TGTGCCAGCAGCCCGCAGGGATCGGGGGCCAACGTCCTGACTTTC
>TRBD2|TRBJ2-7|TRBV24-1|few
CATWGSGKLEQYF
TGTGCCACCTGGGGTAGCGGGAAGCTCGAGCAGTACTTC
>.|TRBJ2-6|TRBV6-4|many
CASSIGAGANVLTF
TGTGCCAGCAGTATAGGCGCTGGGGCCAACGTCCTGACTTTC
>.|TRBJ1-2|TRBV6-5|.
CASRTDQDRRYTF
TGTGCCAGCAGGACAGACCAGGATCGACGCTACACCTTC
>.|TRBJ2-7|TRBV7-8|many
CASSLETAPSYEQYF
TGTGCCAGCAGCTTAGAGACCGCGCCCTCCTACGAGCAGTACTTC
>.|TRBJ2-7|TRBV7-2|many
CASSPSASSYEQYF
TGTGCCAGCAGCCCCTCCGCGTCCTCCTACGAGCAGTACTTC
>.|TRBJ2-2|TRBV4-1|many
CASSQRGNTGELFF
TGCGCCAGCAGCCAGAGAGGAAACACCGGGGAGCTGTTTTTT
>.|TRBJ1-1|TRBV25-1|many
CASSPSRQEAFF
TGTGCCAGCAGTCCGAGCCGCCAAGAAGCTTTCTTT
>.|TRBJ1-2|TRBV3-1|many
CASSPPQVGYGYTF
TGTGCCAGCAGCCCTCCGCAGGTGGGCTATGGCTACACCTTC
>TRBD1|TRBJ2-2|TRBV29-1|medium-sized
CSVEVGSGQGVTGELFF
TGCAGCGTTGAAGTCGGTTCAGGACAGGGGGTCACCGGGGAGCTGTTTTTT
>.|TRBJ1-4|TRBV27|many
CASTSPLGHEKLFF
TGTGCCAGTACCAGTCCGCTGGGTCATGAAAAACTGTTTTTT
>TRBD2|TRBJ2-5|TRBV20-1|many
CSARDAGTSAREAQYF
TGCAGTGCTAGAGACGCCGGGACTAGCGCGAGGGAGGCCCAGTACTTC
>.|TRBJ2-1|TRBV7-6|.
CASSFPVGEQFF
TGTGCCAGCAGCTTTCCCGTGGGTGAGCAGTTCTTC
>.|TRBJ2-5|TRBV11-2|many
CASSLDQRETQYF
TGTGCCAGCAGCTTAGATCAACGAGAGACCCAGTACTTC
>.|TRBJ1-5|TRBV25-1|many
CASSEGNQPQHF
TGTGCCAGCAGTGAGGGGAATCAGCCCCAGCATTTT
>.|TRBJ2-1|TRBV4-1|.
CASSQDRRLSYNEQFF
TGCGCCAGCAGCCAAGATCGGCGGCTCTCCTACAATGAGCAGTTCTTC
>.|TRBJ1-4|TRBV30|few
CAWSPRGREEKLFF
TGTGCCTGGAGTCCCAGGGGTCGGGAAGAAAAACTGTTTTTT
>TRBD2|TRBJ2-3|TRBV28|many
CASSLPGGSTDTQYF
TGTGCCAGCAGTTTACCGGGAGGGAGTACAGATACGCAGTATTTT
>.|TRBJ2-1|TRBV5-6|many
CASSLVGYEQFF
TGTGCCAGCAGCTTGGTGGGATATGAGCAGTTCTTC
>TRBD1|TRBJ1-1|TRBV20-1|.
CSARKTGGWWTEAFF
TGCAGTGCGAGAAAGACAGGGGGTTGGTGGACTGAAGCTTTCTTT
>TRBD1|TRBJ1-4|TRBV5-1|.
CASSLLGSGGEKLFF
TGCGCCAGCAGCTTGCTGGGGTCAGGGGGAGAAAAACTGTTTTTT
>.|TRBJ2-1|TRBV9|many
CASSAFQGQTYNEQFF
TGTGCCAGCAGCGCTTTTCAGGGCCAAACCTACAATGAGCAGTTCTTC
>.|TRBJ2-2|TRBV4-1|many
CASSPASSGGGGELFF
TGCGCCAGCAGCCCCGCCTCTAGCGGAGGGGGCGGGGAGCTGTTTTTT
>.|TRBJ2-2|TRBV28|.
CASKWAGYTGELFF
TGTGCCTCAAAATGGGCGGGTTACACCGGGGAGCTGTTTTTT
>.|TRBJ2-1|TRBV10-3|many
CAISAAPRGHNEQFF
TGTGCCATCAGTGCCGCCCCGAGGGGACACAATGAGCAGTTCTTC
>.|TRBJ2-3|TRBV5-1|.
CASKFGTDTQYF
TGCGCCAGCAAGTTTGGCACAGATACGCAGTATTTT
>.|TRBJ2-3|TRBV5-5|many
CASSLVSGENTQYF
TGTGCCAGCAGCTTGGTTTCCGGGGAAAATACGCAGTATTTT
>.|TRBJ2-3|TRBV4-2|.
CASSPRTALGDTQYF
TGTGCCAGCAGCCCAAGGACAGCACTGGGAGATACGCAGTATTTT
>.|TRBJ2-1|TRBV2|few
CASSDEQISEQFF
TGTGCCAGCAGTGACGAGCAGATCAGTGAGCAGTTCTTC
>TRBD2|TRBJ2-1|TRBV28|many
CASGASGSHEQFF
TGTGCCAGCGGGGCTAGCGGGAGCCATGAGCAGTTCTTC
>.|TRBJ2-2|TRBV7-6|few
CASSLESASNTGELFF
TGTGCCAGCAGCTTAGAATCGGCCTCGAACACCGGGGAGCTGTTTTTT
>.|TRBJ1-1|TRBV5-6|many
CASSSDGTANTEAFF
TGTGCCAGCAGCTCAGACGGGACCGCAAACACTGAAGCTTTCTTT
>.|TRBJ2-2|TRBV28|.
CAAQSGAGYGELFF
TGTGCCGCCCAAAGTGGGGCGGGATACGGGGAGCTGTTTTTT
>.|TRBJ1-6|TRBV6-5|few
CASREASNSPLHF
TGTGCCAGCAGGGAGGCGAGTAATTCACCCCTCCACTTT
>TRBD1|TRBJ1-2|TRBV28|many
CASSLGTGGDGYTF
TGTGCCAGCAGTTTAGGGACAGGGGGCGATGGCTACACCTTC
>TRBD1|TRBJ1-6|TRBV27|medium-sized
CASSPTGIDSPLHF
TGTGCCAGCAGTCCGACAGGGATCGATTCACCCCTCCACTTT
>.|TRBJ2-5|TRBV4-1|many
CASSQDLQETQYF
TGCGCCAGCAGCCAAGATCTCCAGGAGACCCAGTACTTC
>TRBD1|TRBJ2-7|TRBV6-5|few
CASRTGVSSYEQYF
TGTGCCAGCAGGACAGGGGTCAGCTCCTACGAGCAGTACTTC
>.|TRBJ2-2|TRBV20-1|many
CSARDEGRNTGELFF
TGCAGTGCTAGAGATGAGGGACGGAACACCGGGGAGCTGTTTTTT
>.|TRBJ1-4|TRBV30|many
CAWSVILNEKLFF
TGTGCCTGGAGTGTAATCTTGAATGAAAAACTGTTTTTT
>.|TRBJ2-6|TRBV5-4|many
CASSFQGPSGANVLTF
TGTGCCAGCAGCTTCCAGGGACCCTCTGGGGCCAACGTCCTGACTTTC
>.|TRBJ1-1|TRBV21-1|.
CASSKVSQGGLEAFF
TGTGCCAGCAGCAAAGTGTCCCAAGGTGGCCTAGAAGCTTTCTTT
>TRBD1|TRBJ2-5|TRBV7-6|.
CAGSPGQGETQYF
TGTGCCGGCAGCCCAGGACAGGGTGAGACCCAGTACTTC
>TRBD1|TRBJ2-2|TRBV12-5|few
CASLPRTGNTGELFF
TGTGCTAGTTTGCCCCGGACAGGTAACACCGGGGAGCTGTTTTTT
>TRBD1|TRBJ1-5|TRBV6-5|many
CASSPQGATSQPQHF
TGTGCCAGCAGTCCACAGGGGGCGACGTCTCAGCCCCAGCATTTT
>TRBD2|TRBJ2-6|TRBV7-3|few
CASSPTGLAGGRTSGANVLTF
TGTGCCAGCAGCCCAACGGGGCTAGCGGGAGGTCGCACCTCTGGGGCCAACGTCCTGACTTTC
>.|TRBJ1-6|TRBV20-1|few
CSASELGSYNSPLHF
TGCAGTGCTAGTGAACTGGGCTCCTATAATTCACCCCTCCACTTT
>TRBD1|TRBJ1-2|TRBV4-1|few
CASSAPQKRQGEGYTF
TGCGCCAGCAGTGCCCCACAGAAGAGACAGGGGGAAGGCTACACCTTC
>.|TRBJ2-1|TRBV7-8|.
CASSPPDSYNEQFF
TGTGCCAGCAGCCCCCCAGATTCCTACAATGAGCAGTTCTTC
>.|TRBJ2-2|TRBV11-2|many
CASSFSLVRSTGELFF
TGTGCCAGCAGCTTTAGTCTTGTAAGATCCACCGGGGAGCTGTTTTTT
>TRBD2|TRBJ2-2|TRBV7-8|.
CASRGLAGGNTGELFF
TGTGCCAGCAGAGGACTAGCGGGGGGGAACACCGGGGAGCTGTTTTTT
>.|TRBJ2-5|TRBV18|many
CASSLEGETQYF
TGTGCCAGCTCACTGGAAGGGGAAACCCAGTACTTC
>TRBD1|TRBJ1-2|TRBV27|many
CASSFAGGHGYTF
TGTGCCAGCAGTTTCGCAGGGGGCCATGGCTACACCTTC
>TRBD1|TRBJ2-1|TRBV5-1|many
CASSNPGQTNLSYNEQFF
TGCGCCAGCAGCAACCCGGGACAGACTAACCTAAGTTACAATGAGCAGTTCTTC